The T cell receptor (beta chain) described here comes from a study of shared clonotypes between healthy human individuals. Worth noting for this clone: Its specificity is not known.

Looked up from germline, CDR1 is SGHTS and CDR2 is YDEGEE. The length of the CDR3 is 16 residues. V lost 2 bases to trimming and J lost 4 bases, with 16 bases between them. Points from the study as a whole: Rarefaction exposed incomplete sorted-subset sequencing despite large depth.

Libraries were prepared by immunoSEQ multiplex PCR; TCRdb keeps only in-frame clonotypes and omits some of them. The sample has about 2 million clones, 90% to 95% seen once. This clonotype was obtained from a man between 18 and 35 years old in good health. V is TRBV5-8 and J is TRBJ1-3; D remains unclear. Sequencing was performed on naive CD4+ T cells sorted from blood. Documented subset: CD45RA+ positively selected. This CDR3 reads CASSFRGGKAGNTIYF. The CDR3 DNA reads TGTGCCAGCAGCTTTAGAGGTGGGAAGGCGGGAAACACCATATATTTT.